At least ten counts were recorded for the clone carrying this T cell receptor (beta chain). As yet, its antigen is unknown. For Graves' hyperthyroidism to be stable, ophthalmopathy could not progress within 18 months. Among the patients, aged 18 to 65, hyperthyroidism was newly diagnosed and had lasted under 2 months. It was RNA transcripts that yielded the amplified TCR beta CDR3 regions. The HTBI primer set drove a first-round RT-PCR of the TCR CDR3. TCRdb reprocessed the multiplex PCR reads with MiXCR, giving one entry per CDR3 protein. The table includes hundreds of thousands of distinct CDR3 sequences, over 35% detected once. V was cut by 2 bases and J by 9 bases, with 16 bases left in between. Looked up from germline, CDR1 is MGHDK and CDR2 is SYGVNS. The CDR3 is made up of 14 amino acids. The sample originates from a study of T cells in Graves' hyperthyroidism and ophthalmopathy. General study findings and limits: Among clonotypes expanded in thyroid above 0.001, most were also found in blood.

The source is a young man with Graves' hyperthyroidism. The rearrangement links TRBV25-1 to TRBJ2-5; D could derive from TRBD1 or TRBD2 (6 bases each). The sample was blood. The CDR3 region is CASSEVGGLKAQYF. The CDR3 coding sequence is TGTGCCAGCAGTGAAGTAGGGGGACTTAAGGCCCAGTACTTC.